This T cell receptor (beta chain) derives from a study of T cell responses to AZD1222 COVID-19 vaccine. Per germline, CDR1 LNHDA and CDR2 SQIVND (reference sequence). The V end lost 5 bases, the J end lost 0 bases, and 13 bases lay between the germline ends. The CDR3 is 15 residues long. Some clones are missing from TCRdb's copy, which holds only in-frame ones; the method was immunoSEQ multiplex PCR. The repertoire holds 90,000 to 150,000 clones, roughly 90% seen once, with roughly a tenth in the top ten. The receptor was isolated from an adult in good health. This specimen consisted of peripheral blood, obtained on day 0 of AZD1222 vaccination. This chain links TRBV19 with TRBJ1-1, with D perhaps TRBD1 (5 bases). CDR3 sequence (DNA): TGTGCCAGTAGTGAACTGGGGCCGATGAACACTGAAGCTTTCTTT. Protein: CASSELGPMNTEAFF.